This T cell receptor beta chain originates from a study of T cells expressing NK-cell markers. TCRdb reprocessed the 5' RACE reads; each CDR3 protein has one entry and no DNA is given. This sample lists about 21,000 distinct CDR3 sequences; its ten largest clones have roughly 61%. Per germline, CDR1 SQVTM and CDR2 ANQGSEA. CDR3 length equals 15 residues. This rearrangement joins TRBV29-1 to TRBJ2-2; TCRdb calls TRBD1, which cannot be checked without DNA. Sequencing was carried out using blood T cells: a sorted CD56 or NKG2C T cell subset, CD4+ or CD8+ T cells, or bulk PBMC T cells (not recorded which). The receptor was isolated from a man aged 18-70 years in good health. CDR3 amino acids: CSVRSGGGRTGELFF.